The subject of this entry is one T cell receptor beta chain. This entry belongs to a study of blood T cell repertoires in COVID-19. From germline, CDR1 is MDHEN and CDR2 SYDVKM. With 7 bases clipped from V and 6 bases from J, the junction kept 18 bases outside the gene matches. The CDR3 is made up of 18 amino acids. Only in-frame clones appear in the TCRdb table, and some are missing; sequencing was by immunoSEQ multiplex PCR. The sample has fewer than 250,000 clones; 84% are singletons. This sequence was found in a man in his thirties or forties with active or convalescent COVID-19. V is TRBV28 and J is TRBJ2-3, with 11 positions matching TRBD1. The sample comprised peripheral blood. The CDR3 sequence is CASTQFNSGQGAWDTQYF. CDR3 nucleotides: TGTGCCAGCACCCAGTTTAACTCCGGACAGGGGGCTTGGGATACGCAGTATTTT.